This section outlines one T cell receptor (beta chain) sequence together with its context. Its antigen is unknown. The sample holds no much larger clone one base away, and base qualities are not on file. The sample belongs to a study of blood T cell repertoires in COVID-19 (dated by TCRdb to between 2020 and 2021). About the study as a whole: Samples covering the acute and convalescent phases of COVID-19 were provided by collaborators in the United States, Italy and Spain. The samples were drawn from two sources: the first 160 participants of the ongoing ImmuneRACE study, and 1,000 to 1,500 subjects contributed by 6 global collaborators. The sample metadata nearly always contained a de-identified subject ID, COVID-19 status, age in years and sex. Where available, HLA class I and class II types were taken from metadata supplied by the sample provider and were not determined by assay-based typing. The repertoires were released in a freely available public database intended as a resource for research on the immune response to SARS-CoV-2. The material from the prospective study consisted of cDNA or gDNA derived from T cells, B-cell-depleted T cells, or PBMCs. The dataset comprised deeply sampled blood TCRbeta repertoires from subjects exposed to, actively infected with, or recovered from COVID-19.

TCRbeta CDR3 regions were amplified from genomic DNA using the immunoSEQ Assay, a bias-controlled multiplex PCR. The original methods were these. Within the assay, amplification of reference gene primers was used to estimate how many nucleated cells each sample contained. To quantify the absolute abundance of each unique TCRbeta CDR3 rearrangement, sequence reads were collapsed and filtered. For each sample, productive Simpson clonality was calculated by taking the square root of Simpson's diversity index across productive rearrangements. The table comes from immuneACCESS by way of TCRdb, which keeps in-frame sequences with V and J called. Part of the clones is missing from these tables; in studies checked, under half for an unresolved V gene and the rest for unknown reasons. The DNA was the basis for D and trimming; V, J and clone size are from that table. The sample table contains around 250,000 clones; only one count was recorded for roughly 80% of them. The top ten constitute approximately 3.5% of the sample.

Summary of the overall study and its limitations: The amount of clinical and demographic metadata varied by source and participant and was provided uncurated.

Whole blood was collected in K2EDTA tubes by collaborating institutions according to the institutions' own protocols. For TCRbeta analysis, collaborator samples were shipped as frozen whole blood, as isolated PBMCs, or as DNA extracted from either sample type. The sample taken for sequencing was peripheral blood. This clonotype was sampled from a woman between 18 and 30 years old with acute or convalescent COVID-19.

The CDR3 reads CASSLGGTGRGGGYTF. The nucleotide sequence reads as follows: TGTGCCAGCAGCCTCGGGGGCACCGGCCGGGGGGGAGGCTACACCTTC. The sequence joins TRBV7-8 to TRBJ1-2; TRBD1 is a possible D gene, resting on 6 matching bases. There are 16 amino acids in the CDR3, from cysteine to phenylalanine inclusive. Only the CDR3 portion is preserved as DNA: 48 bases, with reading frame beginning at the first base. Deletion took 5 bases off V and 8 bases off J, with a span of 24 bases between the germline ends. Via the germline V gene, CDR1 is SGHVS and CDR2 FQNEAQ.